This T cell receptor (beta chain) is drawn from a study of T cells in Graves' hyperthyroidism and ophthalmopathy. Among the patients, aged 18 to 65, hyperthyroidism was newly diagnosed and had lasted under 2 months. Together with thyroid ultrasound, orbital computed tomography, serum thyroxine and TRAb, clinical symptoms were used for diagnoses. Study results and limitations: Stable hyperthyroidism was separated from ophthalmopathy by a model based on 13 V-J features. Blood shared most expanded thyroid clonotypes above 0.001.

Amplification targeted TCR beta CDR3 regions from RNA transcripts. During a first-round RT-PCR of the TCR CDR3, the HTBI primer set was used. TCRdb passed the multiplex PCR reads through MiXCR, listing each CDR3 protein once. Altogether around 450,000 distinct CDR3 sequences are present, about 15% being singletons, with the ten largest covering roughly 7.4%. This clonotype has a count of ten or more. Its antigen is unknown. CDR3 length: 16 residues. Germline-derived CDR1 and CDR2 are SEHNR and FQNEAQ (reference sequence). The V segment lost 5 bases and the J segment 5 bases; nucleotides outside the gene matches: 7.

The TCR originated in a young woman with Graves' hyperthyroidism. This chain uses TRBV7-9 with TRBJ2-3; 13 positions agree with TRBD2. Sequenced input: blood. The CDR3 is CASSRTSGRDEDTQYF. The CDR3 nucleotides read TGTGCCAGCAGCCGCACTAGCGGGAGGGATGAAGATACGCAGTATTTT. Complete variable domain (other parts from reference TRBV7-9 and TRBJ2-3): DTGVSQNPRHKITKRGQNVTFRCDPISEHNRLYWYRQTLGQGPEFLTYFQNEAQLEKSRLLSDRFSAERPKGSFSTLEIQRTEQGDSAMYLCASSRTSGRDEDTQYFGPGTRLTVL.